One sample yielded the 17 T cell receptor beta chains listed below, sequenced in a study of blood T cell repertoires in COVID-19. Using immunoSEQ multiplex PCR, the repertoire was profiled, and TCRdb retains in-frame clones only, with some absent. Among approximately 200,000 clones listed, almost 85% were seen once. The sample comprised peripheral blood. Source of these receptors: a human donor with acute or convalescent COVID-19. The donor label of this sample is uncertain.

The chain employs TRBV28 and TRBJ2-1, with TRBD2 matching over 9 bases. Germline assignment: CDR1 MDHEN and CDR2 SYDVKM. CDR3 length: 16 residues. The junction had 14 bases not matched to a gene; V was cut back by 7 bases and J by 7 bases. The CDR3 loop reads CASTIVGSGSKNEQFF. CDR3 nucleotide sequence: TGTGCCAGCACCATAGTCGGTAGCGGGAGCAAAAATGAGCAGTTCTTC.

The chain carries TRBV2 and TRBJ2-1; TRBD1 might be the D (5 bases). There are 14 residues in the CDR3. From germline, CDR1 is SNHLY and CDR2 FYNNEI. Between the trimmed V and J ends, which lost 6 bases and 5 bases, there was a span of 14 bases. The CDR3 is CASRILTENNEQFF. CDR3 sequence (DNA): TGTGCCAGCAGGATCCTGACAGAAAACAATGAGCAGTTCTTC.

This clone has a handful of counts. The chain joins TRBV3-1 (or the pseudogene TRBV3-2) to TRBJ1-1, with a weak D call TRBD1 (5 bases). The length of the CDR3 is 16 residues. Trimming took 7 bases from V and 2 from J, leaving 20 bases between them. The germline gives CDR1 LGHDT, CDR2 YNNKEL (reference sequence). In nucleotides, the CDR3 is TGTGCCAGCACCACTTGGGGGGGGGTGAGTAACACTGAAGCTTTCTTT. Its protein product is CASTTWGGVSNTEAFF.

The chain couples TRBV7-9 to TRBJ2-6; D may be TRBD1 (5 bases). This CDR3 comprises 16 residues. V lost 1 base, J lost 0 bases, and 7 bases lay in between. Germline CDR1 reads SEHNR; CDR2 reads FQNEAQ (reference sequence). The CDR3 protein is CASSLGQFSGANVLTF. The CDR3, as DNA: TGTGCCAGCAGCTTAGGACAGTTCTCTGGGGCCAACGTCCTGACTTTC. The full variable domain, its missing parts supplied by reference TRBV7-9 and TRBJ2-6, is DTGVSQNPRHKITKRGQNVTFRCDPISEHNRLYWYRQTLGQGPEFLTYFQNEAQLEKSRLLSDRFSAERPKGSFSTLEIQRTEQGDSAMYLCASSLGQFSGANVLTFGAGSRLTVL.

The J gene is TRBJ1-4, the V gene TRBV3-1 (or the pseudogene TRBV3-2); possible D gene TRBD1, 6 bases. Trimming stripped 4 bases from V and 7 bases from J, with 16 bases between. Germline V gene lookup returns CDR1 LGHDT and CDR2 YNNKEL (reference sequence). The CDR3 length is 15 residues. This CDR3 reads CASSLTGPSREKLFF. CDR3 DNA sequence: TGTGCCAGCAGCCTGACAGGCCCCTCTCGTGAAAAACTGTTTTTT.

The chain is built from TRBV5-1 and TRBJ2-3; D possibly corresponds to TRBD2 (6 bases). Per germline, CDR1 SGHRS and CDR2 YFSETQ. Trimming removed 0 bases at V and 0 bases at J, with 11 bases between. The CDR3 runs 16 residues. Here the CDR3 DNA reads TGCGCCAGCAGCTTGGGTCCGGACTACAGCACAGATACGCAGTATTTT. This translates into CASSLGPDYSTDTQYF.

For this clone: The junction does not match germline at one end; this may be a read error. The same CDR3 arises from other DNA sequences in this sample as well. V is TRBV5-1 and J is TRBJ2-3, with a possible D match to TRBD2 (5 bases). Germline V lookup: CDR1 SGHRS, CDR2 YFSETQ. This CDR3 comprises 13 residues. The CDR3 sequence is CASSREDTDTQYF. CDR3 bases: TGCGCCAGCAGTCGGGAAGACACAGATACACAGTATTTT.

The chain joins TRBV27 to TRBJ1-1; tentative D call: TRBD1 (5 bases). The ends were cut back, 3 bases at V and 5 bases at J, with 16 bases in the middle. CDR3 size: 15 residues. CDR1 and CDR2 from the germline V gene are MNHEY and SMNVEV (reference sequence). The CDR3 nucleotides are TGTGCCAGCAGTTTCAGCACGGACATTAAAACTGAAGCTTTCTTT. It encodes CASSFSTDIKTEAFF.

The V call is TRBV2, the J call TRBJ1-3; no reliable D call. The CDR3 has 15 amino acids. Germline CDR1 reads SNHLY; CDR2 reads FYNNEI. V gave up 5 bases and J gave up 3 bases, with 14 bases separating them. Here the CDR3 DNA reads TGTGCCAGCAGTCCCCCTGGGGAGCGTGGAAACACCATATATTTT. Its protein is CASSPPGERGNTIYF.

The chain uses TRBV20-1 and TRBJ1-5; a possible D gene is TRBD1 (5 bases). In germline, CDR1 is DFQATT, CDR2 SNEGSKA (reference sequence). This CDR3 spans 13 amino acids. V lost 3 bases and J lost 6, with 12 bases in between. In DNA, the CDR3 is TGCAGTGCTAGTTTGACAGTTGGTCAGCCCCAGCATTTT. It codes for CSASLTVGQPQHF.

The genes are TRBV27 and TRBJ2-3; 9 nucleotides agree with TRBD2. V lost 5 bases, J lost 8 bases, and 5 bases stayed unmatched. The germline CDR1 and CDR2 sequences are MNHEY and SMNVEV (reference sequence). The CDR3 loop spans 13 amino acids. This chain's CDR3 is CASSSGRYGTQYF. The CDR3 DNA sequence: TGTGCCAGCAGTAGCGGGAGGTATGGTACGCAGTATTTT.

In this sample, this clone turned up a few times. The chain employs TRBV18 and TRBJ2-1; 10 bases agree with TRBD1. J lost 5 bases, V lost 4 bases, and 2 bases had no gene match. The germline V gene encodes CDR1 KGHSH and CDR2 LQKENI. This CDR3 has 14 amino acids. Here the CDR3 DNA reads TGTGCCAGCTCACGGGACAGGGGAAACAATGAGCAGTTCTTC. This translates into CASSRDRGNNEQFF. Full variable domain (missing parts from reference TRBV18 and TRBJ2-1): NAGVMQNPRHLVRRRGQEARLRCSPMKGHSHVYWYRQLPEEGLKFMVYLQKENIIDESGMPKERFSAEFPKEGPSILRIQQVVRGDSAAYFCASSRDRGNNEQFFGPGTRLTVL.

The CDR3 nucleotides read TGTGCCAGCAGCCTACCGGGGTGGACCGGGGAGCTGTTTTTT. Its translation: CASSLPGWTGELFF. The chain joins TRBV7-9 to TRBJ2-2, with D possibly matching TRBD2 (5 bases). V was cut by 5 bases and J by 5 bases, with 12 bases left in between. CDR3 length equals 14 residues. CDR1 is SEHNR and CDR2 is FQNEAQ in the germline V gene (reference sequence). Drawing the rest from reference TRBV7-9 and TRBJ2-2, the complete variable domain is DTGVSQNPRHKITKRGQNVTFRCDPISEHNRLYWYRQTLGQGPEFLTYFQNEAQLEKSRLLSDRFSAERPKGSFSTLEIQRTEQGDSAMYLCASSLPGWTGELFFGEGSRLTVL.

The CDR3 loop reads CASSLASEGTEAFF. CDR3 bases: TGTGCCAGCAGTTTGGCTAGCGAAGGGACTGAAGCTTTCTTT. The chain has TRBV6-5 and TRBJ1-1, with D unclear. This CDR3 is built from 14 residues. V was clipped by 4 bases and J by 5 bases, with 14 bases between them. Germline lookup yields CDR1 MNHEY and CDR2 SVGAGI.

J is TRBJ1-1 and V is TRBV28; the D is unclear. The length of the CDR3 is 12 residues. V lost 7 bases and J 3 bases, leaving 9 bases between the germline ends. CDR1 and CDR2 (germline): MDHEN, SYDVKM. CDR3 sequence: CASIESDTEAFF. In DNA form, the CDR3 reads TGTGCCAGCATTGAGTCGGACACTGAAGCTTTCTTT.

Here the CDR3 reads CASSLGGGKYRSNQPQHF. DNA for the CDR3: TGTGCCAGCAGCTTGGGAGGGGGCAAGTACCGTAGCAATCAGCCCCAGCATTTT. This chain uses TRBV5-8 with TRBJ1-5; 7 nucleotides match TRBD1. Germline V gene data show CDR1 as SGHTS and CDR2 as YDEGEE. The J segment lost 0 bases and the V segment lost 0 bases, leaving 9 bases of the junction unmatched. The CDR3 sequence is 18 residues long.

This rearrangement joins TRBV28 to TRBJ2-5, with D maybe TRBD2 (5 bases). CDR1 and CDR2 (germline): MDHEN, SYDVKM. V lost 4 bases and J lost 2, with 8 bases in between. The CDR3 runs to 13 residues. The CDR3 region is CASSWSGQETQYF. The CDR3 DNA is TGTGCCAGCAGTTGGAGCGGTCAAGAGACCCAGTACTTC.